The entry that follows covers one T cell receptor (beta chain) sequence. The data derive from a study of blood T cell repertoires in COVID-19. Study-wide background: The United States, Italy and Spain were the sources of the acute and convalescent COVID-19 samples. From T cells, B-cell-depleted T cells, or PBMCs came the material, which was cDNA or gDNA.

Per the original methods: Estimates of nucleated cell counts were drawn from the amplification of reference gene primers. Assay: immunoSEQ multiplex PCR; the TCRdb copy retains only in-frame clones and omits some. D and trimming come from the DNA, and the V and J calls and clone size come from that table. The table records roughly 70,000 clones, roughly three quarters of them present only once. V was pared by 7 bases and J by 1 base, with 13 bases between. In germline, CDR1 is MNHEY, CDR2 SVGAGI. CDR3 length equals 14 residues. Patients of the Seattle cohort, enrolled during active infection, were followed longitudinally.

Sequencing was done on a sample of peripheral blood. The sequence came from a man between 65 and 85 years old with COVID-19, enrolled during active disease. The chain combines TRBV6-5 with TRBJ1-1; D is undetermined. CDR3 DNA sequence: TGTGCCAGCACCGAGGATTTTCAGAACACTGAAGCTTTCTTT. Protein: CASTEDFQNTEAFF.